This record covers a single T cell receptor (beta chain). What antigen it recognizes has not been identified. Nothing much larger sits one base from this clone, and base qualities are not available. This entry belongs to a study of blood T cell repertoires in COVID-19 (TCRdb year 2020). Study-level background: The collaborator samples originated in the United States, Italy and Spain and spanned the acute and convalescent phases of COVID-19. The samples were drawn from the first 160 participants of the ongoing ImmuneRACE study and from 1,200 or so subjects provided by 6 global collaborators. The repertoires were released in a freely available public database intended as a resource for research on the immune response to SARS-CoV-2. Deeply sampled blood TCRbeta repertoires from subjects exposed to, actively infected with, or recovered from COVID-19 were included in the dataset. The prospective study material was composed of cDNA or gDNA derived from T cells, B-cell-depleted T cells, or PBMCs. Where available, HLA class I and class II types were obtained from metadata supplied by the sample provider rather than from assay-based typing. Nearly every sample came with metadata listing a de-identified subject ID, COVID-19 status, age in years and sex. Study-level results and caveats: Clinical and demographic metadata were provided uncurated, with the amount varying by source and participant.

The immunoSEQ Assay, a bias-controlled multiplex PCR, was used to amplify TCRbeta CDR3 regions from genomic DNA. Per the authors' processing: Within the assay, amplification of reference gene primers was used to estimate how many nucleated cells each sample contained. To quantify the absolute abundance of each unique TCRbeta CDR3 rearrangement, sequence reads were collapsed and filtered. Productive Simpson clonality was computed per sample as the square root of Simpson's diversity index over productive rearrangements. TCRdb holds this immuneACCESS table with in-frame rearrangements only. Some clones are missing; in checked studies, unresolved V genes explain under half, and the rest has no known cause. V and J calls and clone size are as listed in that table; D and trimming were resolved from the DNA. In all, the sample holds about 260,000 clones, and more than 75% of those were seen once. The top ten constitute approximately 1.5% of the sample.

A second Seattle source provided samples from volunteer blood donors who had recovered from COVID-19. Collaborating institutions collected whole blood in K2EDTA tubes following their own protocols. For TCRbeta analysis, collaborator samples were shipped as frozen whole blood, as isolated PBMCs, or as DNA extracted from either sample type. The V and J ends are trimmed by 3 bases and 1 base, leaving 15 bases between them. The germline V gene provides CDR1 KGHSH and CDR2 LQKENI. The CDR3 holds 16 amino acids from the cysteine to the phenylalanine. Of all the DNA, just the CDR3 is kept, 48 bases in frame from base 1.

The clonotype was recovered from a middle-aged woman who had recovered from COVID-19. The rearranged segments are TRBV18 and TRBJ1-1, with the D gene not confidently named. The sample consisted of peripheral blood. CDR3 protein: CASSPPGITTNTEAFF. The sequenced DNA: TGTGCCAGCTCACCGCCCGGGATTACAACGAACACTGAAGCTTTCTTT.